This TCR beta chain was retrieved from a study of post-analysis software for immune sequencing data. Findings and caveats of the study: Higher frequency in patients than in controls was seen for roughly five TRBV segments, with TRBV5-6, TRBV5-1 and TRBV20-1 among them.

Unique molecular identifiers were built into the TCR beta cDNA libraries. Using its own MiXCR run on the PCR reads, TCRdb lists one record per CDR3 protein. This sample has around 770,000 distinct CDR3 sequences, with 46% found just once. As regards this clonotype: Its antigen is unknown.

Germline CDR1 MDHEN, CDR2 SYDVKM. The CDR3 is 18 amino acids. J gave up 5 bases and V 7 bases, and 16 bases lay outside the gene matches. Sequencing was done on a sample of blood. The V and J genes are TRBV28 and TRBJ2-3; the match to TRBD2 covers 12 bases. The sequence was obtained from a girl between 10 and 17 years old with multiple sclerosis. CDR3 coding DNA: TGTGCCAGCACCCCCGGCCTAGCGGGAGGGCCGTGGGGAGATACGCAGTATTTT. Encoded protein: CASTPGLAGGPWGDTQYF.